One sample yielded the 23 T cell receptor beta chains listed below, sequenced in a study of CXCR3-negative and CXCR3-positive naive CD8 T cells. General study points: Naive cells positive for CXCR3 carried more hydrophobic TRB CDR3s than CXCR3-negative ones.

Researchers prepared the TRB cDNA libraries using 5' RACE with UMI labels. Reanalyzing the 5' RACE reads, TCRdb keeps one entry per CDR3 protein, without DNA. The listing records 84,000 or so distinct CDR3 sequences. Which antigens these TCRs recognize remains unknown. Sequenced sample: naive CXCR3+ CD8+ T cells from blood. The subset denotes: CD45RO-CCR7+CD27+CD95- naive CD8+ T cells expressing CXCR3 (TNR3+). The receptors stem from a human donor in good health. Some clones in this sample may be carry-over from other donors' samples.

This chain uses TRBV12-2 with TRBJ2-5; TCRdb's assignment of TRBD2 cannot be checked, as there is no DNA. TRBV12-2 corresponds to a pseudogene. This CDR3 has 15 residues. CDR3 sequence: CASRLAREGTVAQYF.

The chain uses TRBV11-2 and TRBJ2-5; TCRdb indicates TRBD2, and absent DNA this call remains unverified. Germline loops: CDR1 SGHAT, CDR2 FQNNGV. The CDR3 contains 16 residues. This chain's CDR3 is CASSPPALADQETQYF.

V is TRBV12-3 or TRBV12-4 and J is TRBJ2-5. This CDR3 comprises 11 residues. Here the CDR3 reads CASRPQETQYF.

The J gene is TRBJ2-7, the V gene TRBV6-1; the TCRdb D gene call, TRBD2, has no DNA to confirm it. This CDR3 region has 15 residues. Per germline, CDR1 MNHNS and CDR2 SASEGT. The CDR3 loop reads CASSEGLAGHSEQYF.

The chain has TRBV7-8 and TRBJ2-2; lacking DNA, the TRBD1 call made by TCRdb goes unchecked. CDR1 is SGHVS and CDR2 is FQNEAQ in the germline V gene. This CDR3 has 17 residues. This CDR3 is CASSPLWRGMNTGELFF.

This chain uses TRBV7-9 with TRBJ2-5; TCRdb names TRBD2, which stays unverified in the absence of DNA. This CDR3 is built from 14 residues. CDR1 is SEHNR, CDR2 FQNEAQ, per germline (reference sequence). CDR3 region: CASSVGGAKETQYF.

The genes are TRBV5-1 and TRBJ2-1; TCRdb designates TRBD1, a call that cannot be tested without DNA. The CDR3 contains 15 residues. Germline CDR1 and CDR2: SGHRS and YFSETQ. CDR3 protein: CASSKFGFGADEQFF.

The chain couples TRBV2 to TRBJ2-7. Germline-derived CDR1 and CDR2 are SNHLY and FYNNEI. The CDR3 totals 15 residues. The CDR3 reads CASSELGRRSYEQYF. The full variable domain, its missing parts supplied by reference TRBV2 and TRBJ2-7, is EPEVTQTPSHQVTQMGQEVILRCVPISNHLYFYWYRQILGQKVEFLVSFYNNEISEKSEIFDDQFSVERPDGSNFTLKIRSTKLEDSAMYFCASSELGRRSYEQYFGPGTRLTVT.

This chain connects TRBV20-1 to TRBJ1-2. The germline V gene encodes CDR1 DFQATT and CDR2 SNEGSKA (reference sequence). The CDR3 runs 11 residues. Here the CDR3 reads CSAQRGSGYTF.

The CDR3 spells CASSLEAGEEEKLFF. This chain joins TRBV7-6 and TRBJ1-4; TCRdb's D call of TRBD1 is untestable without DNA. Germline CDR1 and CDR2: SGHVS and FNYEAQ. The CDR3 covers 15 residues. Together with reference TRBV7-6 and TRBJ1-4, the CDR3 gives the full variable domain: GAGVSQSPRYKVTKRGQDVALRCDPISGHVSLYWYRQALGQGPEFLTYFNYEAQQDKSGLPNDRFSAERPEGSISTLTIQRTEQRDSAMYRCASSLEAGEEEKLFFGSGTQLSVL.

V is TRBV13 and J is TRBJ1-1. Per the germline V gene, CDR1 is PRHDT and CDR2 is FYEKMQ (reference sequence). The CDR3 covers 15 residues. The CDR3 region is CASSLNHVGNTEAFF.

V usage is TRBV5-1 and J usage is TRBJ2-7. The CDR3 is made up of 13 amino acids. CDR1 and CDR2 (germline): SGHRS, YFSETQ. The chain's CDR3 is CASSYGMQYEQYF.

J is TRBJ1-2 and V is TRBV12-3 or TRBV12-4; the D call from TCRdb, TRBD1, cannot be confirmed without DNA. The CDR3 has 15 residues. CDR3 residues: CASSSGTGIIYGYTF.

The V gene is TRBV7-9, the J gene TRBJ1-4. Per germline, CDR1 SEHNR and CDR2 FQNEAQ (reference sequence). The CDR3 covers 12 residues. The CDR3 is CASSSNDEKLFF.

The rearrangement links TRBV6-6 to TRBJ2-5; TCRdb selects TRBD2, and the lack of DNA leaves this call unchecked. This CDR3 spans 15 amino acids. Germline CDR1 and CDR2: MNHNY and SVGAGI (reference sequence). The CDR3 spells CASSFPLAGQETQYF.

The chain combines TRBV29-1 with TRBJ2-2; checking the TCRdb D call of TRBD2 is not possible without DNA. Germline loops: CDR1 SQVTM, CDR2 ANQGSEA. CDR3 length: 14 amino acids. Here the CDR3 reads CSVVAGARAGELFF.

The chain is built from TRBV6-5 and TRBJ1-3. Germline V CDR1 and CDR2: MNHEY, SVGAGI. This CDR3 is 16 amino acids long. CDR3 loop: CASSYSMEHSGNTIYF.

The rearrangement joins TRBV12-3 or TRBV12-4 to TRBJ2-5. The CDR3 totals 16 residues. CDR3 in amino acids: CASSAAEWDGRETQYF.

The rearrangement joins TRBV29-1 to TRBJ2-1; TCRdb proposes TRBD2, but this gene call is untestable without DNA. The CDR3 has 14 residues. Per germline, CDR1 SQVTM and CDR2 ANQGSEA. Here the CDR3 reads CCAKRDGAYNEQFF.

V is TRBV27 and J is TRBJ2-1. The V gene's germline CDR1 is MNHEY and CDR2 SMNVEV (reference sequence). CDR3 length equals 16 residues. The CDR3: CASSLSGWSSYNEQFF.

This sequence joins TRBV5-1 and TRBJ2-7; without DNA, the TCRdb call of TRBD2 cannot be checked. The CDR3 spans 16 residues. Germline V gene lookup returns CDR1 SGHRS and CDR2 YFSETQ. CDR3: CASSLSASGIWAEQYF.

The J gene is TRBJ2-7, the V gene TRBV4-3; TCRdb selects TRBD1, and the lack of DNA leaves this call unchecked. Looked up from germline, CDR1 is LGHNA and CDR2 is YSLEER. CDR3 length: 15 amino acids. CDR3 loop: CASSLGTGNPYEQYF.

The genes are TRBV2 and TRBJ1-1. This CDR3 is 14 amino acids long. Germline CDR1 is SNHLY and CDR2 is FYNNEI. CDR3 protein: CAISVGESNTEAFF.